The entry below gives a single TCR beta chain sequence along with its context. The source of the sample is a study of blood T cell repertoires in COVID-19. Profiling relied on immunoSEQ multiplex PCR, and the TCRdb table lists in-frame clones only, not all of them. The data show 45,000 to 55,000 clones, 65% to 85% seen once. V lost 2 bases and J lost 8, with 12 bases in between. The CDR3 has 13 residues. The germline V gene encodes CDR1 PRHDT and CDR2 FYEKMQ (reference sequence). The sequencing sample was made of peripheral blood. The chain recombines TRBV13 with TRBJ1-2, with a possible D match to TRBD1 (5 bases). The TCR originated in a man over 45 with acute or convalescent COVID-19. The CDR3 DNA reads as TGTGCCAGCAGCTTACCCGGGACTAGGGGCTACACCTTC. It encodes CASSLPGTRGYTF.